This is a list of T cell receptor beta chains from one sample in a study of precursors of human CD4 cytotoxic T cells. MiXCR was run by TCRdb on the reads, yielding one entry per CDR3 protein. Altogether over 500 distinct CDR3 sequences are present, about 22% being singletons, with the ten largest covering roughly 20%. The sample taken for sequencing was memory CD4+ T cells from blood (PBMCs). Every receptor here comes from a human donor in good health. Each CDR3 is given with its conserved first and last residue. Each record gives: clone size, V gene, J gene, D gene, CDR3 DNA, CDR3 protein. The D gene is left open where the match is weak. The size of a clone is reported for some rows only, either as once, few or many, or as a class for expanded clones.

>large|TRBV29-1|TRBJ1-2|TRBD1
TGCAGCGTCCAGGACAGGGGTGCCATGGCCCTCTGGGGCCATGGCTACACCTTC
CSVQDRGAMALWGHGYTF
>few|TRBV3-1|TRBJ1-1|.
TGTGCCAGCAGCTTCGGACAGAGACAAGCTTTCTTT
CASSFGQRQAFF
>few|TRBV18|TRBJ2-2|.
TGTGCCAGCTCACTCCTGGGAGCCGGGGAGCTGTTTTTT
CASSLLGAGELFF
>few|TRBV2|TRBJ2-3|TRBD2
TGTGCCAGCAGTAGCGGGAGTAGAGGGAACACAGATACGCAGTATTTT
CASSSGSRGNTDTQYF
>.|TRBV19|TRBJ2-4|TRBD2
TGTGCCAGTAGTATCCAACCACCGACTAGCGGGGGGGCGGCCAAAAACATTCAGTACTTC
CASSIQPPTSGGAAKNIQYF
>.|TRBV5-1|TRBJ1-5|.
TGCGCCAGCTCCCCGGGGAGGGGTCAGTCCCAGCATTTT
CASSPGRGQSQHF
>large|TRBV11-2|TRBJ2-5|TRBD2
TGTGCCAGCAGCCAGACTAGCACCCGCCAAGAGACCCAGTACTTC
CASSQTSTRQETQYF
>.|TRBV7-2|TRBJ2-1|.
TGTGCCAGCAGCTTCGGTGGCAACAATGAGCAGTTCTTC
CASSFGGNNEQFF
>few|TRBV3-1|TRBJ2-2|.
TGTGCCAGCAGCCAAGATTCCAGGGGGGGTATTACCGGGGAGCTGTTTTTT
CASSQDSRGGITGELFF
>few|TRBV7-2|TRBJ2-4|TRBD2
TGTGCCAGCAGCTTTTCAAGCGGGGGGAACATTCAGTACTTC
CASSFSSGGNIQYF
>.|TRBV20-1|TRBJ2-1|TRBD2
TGCAGTGCACAAACTAGCGGGAGGGCCGTGGGCAATGAGCAGTTCTTC
CSAQTSGRAVGNEQFF
>.|TRBV2|TRBJ2-7|.
TGTGCCAGCAGTAACGATTACAGGGATGAAGAGCAGTACTTC
CASSNDYRDEEQYF
>.|TRBV6-5|TRBJ2-1|.
TGTGCCAGCAGTTACCGGGCACAGAGCTCCTACAATGAGCAGTTCTTC
CASSYRAQSSYNEQFF
>.|TRBV5-1|TRBJ2-3|.
TGCGCCAGCAGCCCCTCCCGGCGTACAGATACGCAGTATTTT
CASSPSRRTDTQYF
>.|TRBV28|TRBJ2-7|.
TGTGCCAGCAGTTGGGGGACAATCTACGAGCAGTACTTC
CASSWGTIYEQYF
>.|TRBV2|TRBJ2-1|TRBD2
TGTGCCAGCAGTGGGAGGACTAGCGGGAAGGATGAGCAGTTCTTC
CASSGRTSGKDEQFF
>.|TRBV12-3/TRBV12-4|TRBJ2-5|.
TGTGCCAGCGGTCTAGCTAGTCTAGAGACCCAGTACTTC
CASGLASLETQYF
>.|TRBV4-2|TRBJ1-2|TRBD1
TGTGCCAGCAGCCAAGATTTCGGGACAGCTGCCTTCTATGGCTACACCTTC
CASSQDFGTAAFYGYTF
>few|TRBV5-1|TRBJ2-3|TRBD2
TGCGCCACGCGGACTAGCGGGAGCAGAGATACGCAGTATTTT
CATRTSGSRDTQYF
>.|TRBV7-2|TRBJ2-7|TRBD2
TGTGCCAGCAGCTTACTGGTAACTAGCGGACGAAACGAGCAGTACTTC
CASSLLVTSGRNEQYF
>few|TRBV7-2|TRBJ1-2|TRBD1
TGTGCCAGCAGAAACGGACAGGATTATGGCTACACCTTC
CASRNGQDYGYTF
>.|TRBV27|TRBJ1-2|TRBD1
TGTGCCAGCAGTTTAACGGGACAGGGGATCGGTGGCTACACCTTC
CASSLTGQGIGGYTF
>.|TRBV18|TRBJ2-4|.
TGTGCCAGCTCACCACGGGACAAAGTAGCCAAAAACATTCAGTACTTC
CASSPRDKVAKNIQYF
>few|TRBV7-8|TRBJ1-5|.
TGTGCCAGCAGCTTACGGGGTAATAGCAATCAGCCCCAGCATTTT
CASSLRGNSNQPQHF
>.|TRBV5-5|TRBJ2-2|.
TGTGCCAGCAGCCTGGGGACTTCTCTCACCGAGGAGCTGTTTTTT
CASSLGTSLTEELFF
>few|TRBV5-1|TRBJ2-5|.
TGCGCCAGCAGCTTGAGGTCGGGCGGCGCACAAGAGACCCAGTACTTC
CASSLRSGGAQETQYF
>.|TRBV28|TRBJ1-6|.
TGTGCCAGCAGTTTAAAAAGGGTCGGGTCACCCCTCCACTTT
CASSLKRVGSPLHF
>few|TRBV27|TRBJ2-7|.
TGTGCCAGCAAACCGGGACATTTCTACGAGCAGTACTTC
CASKPGHFYEQYF
>large|TRBV6-5|TRBJ1-5|TRBD1
TGTGCCAGCAGCCTAGGGACAGGGACCAATCAGCCCCAGCATTTT
CASSLGTGTNQPQHF
>few|TRBV4-1|TRBJ2-3|.
TGCGCCAGCAGCCAAGAAGAGGGCGTTGGTACGCAGTATTTT
CASSQEEGVGTQYF
>few|TRBV30|TRBJ2-7|TRBD2
TGTGCCTGGAGTCAGGGACTAGCCTACGAGCAGTACTTC
CAWSQGLAYEQYF
>.|TRBV7-9|TRBJ1-1|.
TGTGCCAGCAGCCCGCCGGGGAGACCCTTGAACACTGATGCTTTCTTT
CASSPPGRPLNTDAFF
>large|TRBV28|TRBJ1-2|TRBD1
TGTGCCAGCAGTGTCCAGGGGACAGATGGCTACACCTTC
CASSVQGTDGYTF
>large|TRBV10-3|TRBJ2-7|.
TGTGCCATCAGTGAGTCGGGTAGTTCCTACGAGCAGTACTTC
CAISESGSSYEQYF
>.|TRBV10-3|TRBJ1-1|TRBD1
TGTGCCATCAGTGAAAGACAGGGAACTACTGAAGCTTTCTTT
CAISERQGTTEAFF
>large|TRBV7-9|TRBJ2-7|TRBD1
TGTGCCAGCAGCCTACCCTCCGGGACAGGGTCCTACGAGCAGTACTTC
CASSLPSGTGSYEQYF
>few|TRBV20-1|TRBJ2-7|.
TGCAGTGCTAGCGGGAGTTACGAGCAGTACTTC
CSASGSYEQYF
>large|TRBV20-1|TRBJ2-2|TRBD2
TGCAGTGCTAGGGGACTAGCGGGGGTTAACACCGGGGAGCTGTTTTTT
CSARGLAGVNTGELFF
>few|TRBV29-1|TRBJ2-3|.
TGCAGCGTTACGACCGGCTCTGTGAGCACAGATACGCAGTATTTT
CSVTTGSVSTDTQYF
>few|TRBV27|TRBJ2-3|.
TGTGCCAGCAAAGTCGGACTCACAGATACGCAGTATTTT
CASKVGLTDTQYF
>once|TRBV7-2|TRBJ2-3|.
TGTGCCAGCAGCTCCCCTTTGGATACGCAGTATTTT
CASSSPLDTQYF
>few|TRBV5-1|TRBJ2-3|.
TGCGCCAGCACCATAACGGGCACAGATACGCAGTATTTT
CASTITGTDTQYF
>large|TRBV9|TRBJ1-3|TRBD1
TGTGCCAGCAGCGTAGATTACAGGGGGCCAGAAAACACCATATATTTT
CASSVDYRGPENTIYF
>large|TRBV10-3|TRBJ2-7|TRBD2
TGTGCCATCAGTGAGGGCGGGAGCCGGTACGAGCAGTACTTC
CAISEGGSRYEQYF
>.|TRBV5-5|TRBJ2-7|TRBD2
TGTGCCAGCAGCTGGGGACTAGCGGGGATCAACTACGAGCAGTACTTC
CASSWGLAGINYEQYF
>few|TRBV20-1|TRBJ2-1|.
TGCAGTGCTAGTGATTACGGGGCCCTCATCATTTACAATGAGCAGTTCTTC
CSASDYGALIIYNEQFF
>.|TRBV20-1|TRBJ2-3|.
TGCAGTGTAGTTAATGGTGGCGGCACAGATACGCAGTATTTT
CSVVNGGGTDTQYF
>.|TRBV13|TRBJ1-1|TRBD1
TGTGCCAGCAGCAGAGGACAGGGGAGGACTGAAGCTTTCTTT
CASSRGQGRTEAFF
>few|TRBV5-1|TRBJ2-3|TRBD1
TGCGCCAGCAGACTCTCACAGGGGTTAAGCACAGATACGCAGTATTTT
CASRLSQGLSTDTQYF
>.|TRBV30|TRBJ1-6|.
TGTGCCTGGAAGAGGGAATATAATTCACCCCTCCACTTT
CAWKREYNSPLHF
>few|TRBV10-3|TRBJ2-3|.
TGTGCCATCAGTGAGACTAGTTATACGCAGTATTTT
CAISETSYTQYF
>.|TRBV5-1|TRBJ1-1|.
TGCGCCAGCAGCCCGGACAATTCTAATTTGAGGAACACTGAAGCTTTCTTT
CASSPDNSNLRNTEAFF
>few|TRBV18|TRBJ1-1|.
TGTGCCAGCTCACCGCGCGGGACAACTCCTCGGCGTACAGAAGCTTTCTTT
CASSPRGTTPRRTEAFF
>few|TRBV24-1|TRBJ2-2|.
TGTGCCACCAGTGATTTCGGGCAGGGGTCCACCTGGAACACCGGGGAGCTGTTTTTT
CATSDFGQGSTWNTGELFF